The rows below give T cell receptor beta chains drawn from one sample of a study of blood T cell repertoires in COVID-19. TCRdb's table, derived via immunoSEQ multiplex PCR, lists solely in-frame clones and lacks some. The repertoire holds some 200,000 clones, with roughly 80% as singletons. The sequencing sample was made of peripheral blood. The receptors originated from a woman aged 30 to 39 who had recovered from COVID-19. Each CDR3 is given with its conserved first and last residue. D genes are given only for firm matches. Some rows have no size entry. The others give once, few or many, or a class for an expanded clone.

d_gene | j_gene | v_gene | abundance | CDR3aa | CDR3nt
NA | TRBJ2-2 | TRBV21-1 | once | CASSKSRGQAPGSGELFF | TGTGCCAGCAGCAAATCCCGCGGACAGGCTCCCGGTAGCGGGGAGCTGTTTTTT
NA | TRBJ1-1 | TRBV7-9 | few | CASSLGQDPEAFF | TGTGCCAGCAGCTTAGGACAGGACCCTGAAGCTTTCTTT
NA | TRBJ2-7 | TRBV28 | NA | CASSGTNRYEQYF | TGTGCCAGTTCCGGGACAAACCGGTACGAGCAGTACTTC
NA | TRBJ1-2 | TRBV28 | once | CASSGQGLFNYGYTF | TGTGCCAGTAGTGGGCAGGGCCTCTTTAACTATGGCTACACCTTC
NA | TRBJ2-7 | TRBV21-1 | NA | CASSKGSSGRIEQYF | TGTGCCAGCAGCAAAGGTAGTAGCGGGAGAATCGAGCAGTACTTC
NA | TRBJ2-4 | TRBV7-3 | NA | CASSPEGAENIQYF | TGTGCCAGCAGCCCGGAGGGGGCTGAAAACATTCAGTACTTC
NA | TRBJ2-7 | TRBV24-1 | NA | CATSDSRLSETYEQYF | TGTGCCACCAGTGATTCCCGCTTGTCTGAGACTTACGAGCAGTACTTC
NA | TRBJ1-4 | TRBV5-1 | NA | CASSQTGYNEKLFF | TGCGCCAGCAGCCAGACAGGCTATAATGAAAAACTGTTTTTT
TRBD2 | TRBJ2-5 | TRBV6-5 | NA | CASSPLAGIETQYF | TGTGCCAGCAGTCCTTTAGCGGGAATAGAGACCCAGTACTTC
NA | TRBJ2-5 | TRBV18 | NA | CASSPLTGIETQYF | TGTGCCAGCTCACCACTTACAGGGATAGAGACCCAGTACTTC
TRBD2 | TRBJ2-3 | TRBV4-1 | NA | CASSQGLAAIDTQYF | TGCGCCAGCAGCCAGGGACTAGCGGCTATAGATACGCAGTATTTT
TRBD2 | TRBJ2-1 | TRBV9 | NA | CASSVAVAGDGSYNEQFF | TGTGCCAGCAGCGTAGCGGTAGCGGGAGATGGGTCCTACAATGAGCAGTTCTTC
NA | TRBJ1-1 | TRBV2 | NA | CASRLTANTEAFF | TGTGCCAGCAGATTGACAGCAAACACTGAAGCTTTCTTT
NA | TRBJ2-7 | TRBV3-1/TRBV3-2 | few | CASSQSPRDAEQYF | TGTGCCAGCAGCCAATCCCCTAGAGACGCCGAGCAGTACTTC
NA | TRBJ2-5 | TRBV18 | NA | CASSPRSLQETQYF | TGTGCCAGCTCACCGCGGAGCCTCCAAGAGACCCAGTACTTC
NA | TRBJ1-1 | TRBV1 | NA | CTSSREGVNTEAFF | TGCACCAGCAGCCGTGAGGGAGTGAACACTGAAGCTTTCTTT
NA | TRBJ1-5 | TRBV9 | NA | CASSVAGGLNQPQHF | TGTGCCAGCAGCGTAGCTGGGGGACTCAATCAGCCCCAGCATTTT
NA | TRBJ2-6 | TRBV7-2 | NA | CASSFGAFGANVLTF | TGTGCCAGCAGCTTCGGAGCTTTTGGGGCCAACGTCCTGACTTTC
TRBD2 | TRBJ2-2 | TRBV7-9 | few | CASGLGSGDGELFF | TGTGCCAGCGGTCTGGGTAGCGGGGACGGGGAGCTGTTTTTT
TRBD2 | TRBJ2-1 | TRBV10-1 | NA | CASSEASGGNNEQFF | TGCGCCAGCAGTGAGGCTAGCGGGGGGAACAATGAGCAGTTCTTC
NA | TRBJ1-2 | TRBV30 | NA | CAWSVPRPQGRYGYTF | TGTGCCTGGAGTGTACCCCGACCACAGGGACGCTATGGCTACACCTTC
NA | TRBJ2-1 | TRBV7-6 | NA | CASSPAAGLPRSNEQFF | TGTGCCAGCAGCCCTGCGGCGGGCCTCCCACGGTCGAATGAGCAGTTCTTC
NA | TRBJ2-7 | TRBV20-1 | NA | CSARGHHEQYF | TGCAGTGCTAGAGGGCATCACGAGCAGTACTTC
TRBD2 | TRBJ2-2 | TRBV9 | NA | CASNGGRYGGELFF | TGTGCCAGCAACGGCGGGAGATACGGCGGGGAGCTGTTTTTT
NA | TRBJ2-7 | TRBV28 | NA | CASSLFGVAAVIYEQYF | TGTGCCAGCAGTTTATTCGGAGTGGCCGCAGTGATTTACGAGCAGTACTTC
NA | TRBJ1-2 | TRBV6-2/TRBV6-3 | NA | CASSFKQVAGGYTF | TGTGCCAGCAGTTTCAAACAGGTGGCCGGTGGCTACACCTTC
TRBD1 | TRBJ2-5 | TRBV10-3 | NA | CAISESGQGRVKTQYF | TGTGCCATCAGTGAGTCGGGACAGGGGAGAGTGAAGACCCAGTACTTC
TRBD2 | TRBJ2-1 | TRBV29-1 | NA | CSVVRRLAVNEQFF | TGCAGCGTTGTGAGGAGACTAGCGGTTAATGAGCAGTTCTTC
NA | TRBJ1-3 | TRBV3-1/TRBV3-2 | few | CASSRGTDGNTIYF | TGTGCCAGCAGCCGCGGGACGGACGGAAACACCATATATTTT
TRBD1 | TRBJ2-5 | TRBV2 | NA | CASSEGGGWETQYF | TGTGCCAGCAGTGAAGGAGGGGGCTGGGAGACCCAGTACTTC
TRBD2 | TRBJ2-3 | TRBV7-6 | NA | CASSLVAGGLDTQYF | TGTGCCAGCAGCTTAGTGGCGGGAGGGCTCGATACGCAGTATTTT
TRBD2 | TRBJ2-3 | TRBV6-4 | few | CASSEGSGSTDTQYF | TGTGCCAGCAGTGAGGGTAGCGGGAGCACAGATACGCAGTATTTT
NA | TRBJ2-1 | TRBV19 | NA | CASSISANVYNEQFF | TGTGCCAGTAGTATATCCGCGAATGTTTACAATGAGCAGTTCTTC
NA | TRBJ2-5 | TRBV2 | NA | CASSPLGPPYF | TGTGCCAGCAGTCCACTAGGGCCTCCGTACTTC
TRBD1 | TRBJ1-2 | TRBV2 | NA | CASTEARTGDGYTF | TGTGCCAGCACCGAGGCTCGGACAGGGGACGGCTACACCTTC
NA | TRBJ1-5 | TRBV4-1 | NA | CASSQIQNNQPQHF | TGCGCCAGCAGCCAAATCCAGAACAATCAGCCCCAGCATTTT
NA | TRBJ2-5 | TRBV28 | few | CASSSRQVETQYF | TGTGCCAGCAGTTCCCGACAGGTAGAGACCCAGTACTTC
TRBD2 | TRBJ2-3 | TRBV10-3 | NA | CAISERRGGVTDTQYF | TGTGCCATCAGTGAGAGGAGGGGAGGGGTGACAGATACGCAGTATTTT
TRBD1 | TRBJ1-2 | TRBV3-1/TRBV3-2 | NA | CASSPGQGDYGYTF | TGTGCCAGCAGCCCGGGACAGGGGGACTATGGCTACACCTTC
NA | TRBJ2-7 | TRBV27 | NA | CASSLSQSGPYEQYF | TGTGCCAGCAGTTTATCGCAAAGCGGACCCTACGAGCAGTACTTC
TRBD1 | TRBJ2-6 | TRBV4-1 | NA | CASSPLRGRPGANVLTF | TGCGCCAGCAGCCCCTTGAGGGGGCGGCCAGGGGCCAACGTCCTGACTTTC
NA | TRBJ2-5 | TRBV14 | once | CASSQGSTGRQETQYF | TGTGCCAGCAGCCAAGGCTCTACAGGGCGGCAAGAGACCCAGTACTTC
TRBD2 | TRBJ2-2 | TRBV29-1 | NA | CSVRLAGRTGELFF | TGCAGCGTTCGACTAGCGGGGCGTACCGGGGAGCTGTTTTTT
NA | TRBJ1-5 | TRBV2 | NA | CASNDRYNQPQHF | TGTGCCAGCAATGACAGGTACAATCAGCCCCAGCATTTT
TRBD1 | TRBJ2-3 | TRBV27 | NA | CASSLPGQGEDTQYF | TGTGCCAGCAGTTTACCGGGACAGGGGGAAGATACGCAGTATTTT
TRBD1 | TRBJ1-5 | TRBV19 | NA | CASSIATLQGATQPQHF | TGTGCCAGTAGTATAGCAACGTTACAGGGGGCGACTCAGCCCCAGCATTTT
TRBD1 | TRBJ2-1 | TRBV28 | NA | CATNRGTGTYNEQFF | TGTGCCACCAATCGCGGGACAGGGACCTACAATGAGCAGTTCTTC
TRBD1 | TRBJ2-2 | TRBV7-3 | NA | CASSLGGQGNTGELFF | TGTGCCAGCAGCTTAGGGGGACAGGGGAACACCGGGGAGCTGTTTTTT
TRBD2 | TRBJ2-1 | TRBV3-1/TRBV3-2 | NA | CASSHSGTSNYNEQFF | TGTGCCAGCAGCCATTCCGGGACTAGCAACTACAATGAGCAGTTCTTC
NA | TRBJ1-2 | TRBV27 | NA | CASSLRGHRGYTF | TGTGCCAGCAGTTTGCGAGGGCATCGGGGCTACACCTTC
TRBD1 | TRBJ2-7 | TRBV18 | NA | CASSPFSRDRSSYEQYF | TGTGCCAGCTCACCGTTTTCCCGGGACAGGAGCTCCTACGAGCAGTACTTC
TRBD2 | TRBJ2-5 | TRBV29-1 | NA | CSASLAGGRGTQYF | TGCAGCGCCTCTCTAGCGGGGGGGCGCGGGACCCAGTACTTC
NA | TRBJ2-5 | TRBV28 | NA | CASSIGQQETQYF | TGTGCCAGCAGTATCGGACAGCAAGAGACCCAGTACTTC
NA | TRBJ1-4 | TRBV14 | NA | CASSQVSSRTTNEKLFF | TGTGCCAGCAGCCAAGTTTCGTCCAGGACAACTAATGAAAAACTGTTTTTT
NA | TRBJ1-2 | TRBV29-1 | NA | CSVGSENYGYTF | TGCAGCGTTGGGTCCGAGAACTATGGCTACACCTTC
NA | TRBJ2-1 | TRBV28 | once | CASSFPSRDSYNEQFF | TGTGCCAGCAGTTTCCCTAGTCGGGACTCCTACAATGAGCAGTTCTTC
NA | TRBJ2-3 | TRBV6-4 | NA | CASSDSPGAADTQYF | TGTGCCAGCAGTGACTCGCCTGGAGCCGCAGATACGCAGTATTTT
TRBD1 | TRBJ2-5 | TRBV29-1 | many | CSVVRQGASETQYF | TGCAGCGTTGTCCGACAGGGAGCGAGCGAGACCCAGTACTTC
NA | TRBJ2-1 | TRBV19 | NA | CASTRPGGYNEQFF | TGTGCCAGTACGAGGCCTGGCGGATACAATGAGCAGTTCTTC
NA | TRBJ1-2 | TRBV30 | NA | CAWTGDGYTF | TGTGCCTGGACAGGGGACGGCTACACCTTC